This TCR beta chain was found in a study of T cell repertoires in aging, cancer and after chemotherapy. Overall study context: Glioblastoma patients receiving temozolomide-based therapy gave paired samples before and after chemotherapy.

TRB rearrangements spanning V, D and J were amplified using mixed TRB-A/B primers. TCRdb passed the multiplex PCR reads through MiXCR, listing each CDR3 protein once. Of about 2,900 distinct CDR3 sequences listed, roughly a quarter are singletons. Trimming cost V 2 bases and J 6 bases, with 13 bases left between them. This CDR3 has 15 amino acids. From germline, CDR1 is MNHNS and CDR2 SASEGT. The template was genomic DNA from peripheral blood, not RNA. Remarks on this clonotype: The target antigen is unknown.

The study's findings and limits: Rebound thymic output was suggested by rising median generation probability during chemotherapy in each cancer cohort.

Sequenced: blood. This clonotype was sampled from a human donor with a solid tumor. This chain links TRBV6-1 with TRBJ1-4, with a weak D call TRBD1 (5 bases). The CDR3 DNA reads TGTGCCAGCAGTGAACTGGGACTTTCCTATGAAAAACTGTTTTTT. Translating it yields CASSELGLSYEKLFF.